This T cell receptor beta chain was recorded in a study of CD8+ T cells in alopecia areata. Looking at the study overall: The study gave treated patients oral tofacitinib at 5 to 10 mg twice daily.

Those with alopecia areata gave lesional scalp punch biopsies and peripheral blood. Separation by sorting yielded CD4+ and CD8+ T cells from PBMCs. CDR3 length equals 13 residues. Trimming removed 2 bases at V and 0 bases at J, with 7 bases between. Per the germline V gene, CDR1 is GTSNPN and CDR2 is SVGIG (reference sequence). RNA extraction was followed by reverse transcription into cDNA, which acted as the sequencing template. Measured with immunoSEQ multiplex PCR; TCRdb has only the in-frame clones, and not every one. The sample lists 150,000 or so clones, 45% to 60% occurring once. This TCR was sampled from a human donor with alopecia areata. Sequences were derived from CD8+ T cells sorted from blood, sampled at week 0. This rearrangement joins TRBV30 to TRBJ1-1; D ambiguous. CDR3 DNA sequence: TGTGCCTGGAGTTTGATGTTGAACACTGAAGCTTTCTTT. Translating it yields CAWSLMLNTEAFF.